Shown below are 32 T cell receptor beta chains from a single sample sequenced in a study of T cells in Graves' hyperthyroidism and ophthalmopathy. Amplification of TCR beta CDR3 regions was performed using RNA transcripts as template. First-round RT-PCR of the TCR CDR3 relied on the HTBI primer set. TCRdb processed the multiplex PCR reads anew with MiXCR; each CDR3 protein has one entry. The table includes a few hundred thousand distinct CDR3 sequences, roughly 15% detected once. The sequenced sample consisted of blood. These receptors were taken from a woman younger than 45 with Graves' ophthalmopathy.

This rearrangement joins TRBV27 to TRBJ1-4; the D is unclear. The CDR3 consists of 14 residues. V lost 4 bases and J lost 5, with 11 bases in between. Germline CDR1 and CDR2: MNHEY and SMNVEV (reference sequence). The CDR3 sequence: CASSSMVGNEKLFF. The CDR3 DNA reads as TGTGCCAGCAGTTCTATGGTGGGGAATGAAAAACTGTTTTTT.

The rearrangement links TRBV7-9 to TRBJ1-3; D gene uncertain. The CDR3 is made up of 13 amino acids. V lost 8 bases, J lost 0 bases, and 8 bases lay in between. Per germline, CDR1 SEHNR and CDR2 FQNEAQ (reference sequence). This CDR3 is CASGSDSGNTIYF. The CDR3 DNA reads TGTGCCAGCGGGTCAGACTCTGGAAACACCATATATTTT.

This clonotype was seen repeatedly, ten times or more. The V gene is TRBV14, the J gene TRBJ2-1; weak D call: TRBD1 (6 bases). The CDR3 totals 16 residues. Trimming left V 5 bases short and J 9 bases short, with 23 bases between. Germline CDR1 is SGHDN and CDR2 is FVKESK. This CDR3 reads CASSKGGRVVSTEQFF. CDR3 DNA sequence: TGTGCCAGCAGCAAAGGGGGTAGGGTAGTATCTACTGAGCAGTTCTTC.

In its sample, this clonotype was seen many times. The chain joins TRBV7-8 to TRBJ2-7; the match to TRBD1 covers 10 bases. The CDR3 runs 14 residues. Germline values: CDR1 SGHVS, CDR2 FQNEAQ. V trimming: 4 bases; J trimming: 2 bases; junction bases outside the gene matches: 2. The DNA for the CDR3 is TGTGCCAGCAGCTCGGGACAGGGGACCTACGAGCAGTACTTC. It translates to CASSSGQGTYEQYF.

The chain links TRBV7-2 to TRBJ2-5, with TRBD2 identical over 11 bases. The germline V gene has CDR1 SGHTA and CDR2 FQGNSA. The CDR3 totals 15 residues. Trimming removed 4 bases from V and 2 bases from J; junction bases left unmatched: 3. DNA for the CDR3: TGTGCCAGCAGCTCGGGACTAGCGGATCAAGAGACCCAGTACTTC. It codes for CASSSGLADQETQYF.

Ten or more counts support this clonotype. CDR3 residues: CASSPGLAREQYF. DNA for the CDR3: TGCGCCAGCAGCCCCGGACTAGCGAGAGAGCAGTACTTC. This chain connects TRBV5-1 to TRBJ2-7; TRBD2 agrees at 9 bases. Trimming took 4 bases from V and 7 from J; bases not matched to a gene: 6. Germline CDR1 SGHRS, CDR2 YFSETQ. This CDR3 is built from 13 residues.

About this clonotype: A much larger clone differs by one base, so this may be a read error. This sequence joins TRBV11-3 and TRBJ2-1, with TRBD2 matching 13 bases. The CDR3 contains 15 residues. V trimming: 8 bases; J trimming: 12 bases; junction bases outside the gene matches: 13. Germline V gene data show CDR1 as SGHNT and CDR2 as YENEEA. The chain's CDR3 is CASGSIGLAGERQFF. The CDR3 DNA is TGTGCCAGCGGCTCCATAGGACTAGCGGGGGAACGGCAGTTCTTC.

This clonotype has at least ten counts. V is TRBV20-1 and J is TRBJ1-1, with D hard to call. CDR3 length: 11 amino acids. The germline V gene encodes CDR1 DFQATT and CDR2 SNEGSKA (reference sequence). Trimming shortened V by 6 bases and J by 6 bases, and 11 bases separated the two germline ends. CDR3 in DNA: TGCAGTGCCCTTAGAGAACCTGAAGCTTTCTTT. Its protein product is CSALREPEAFF.

The rearrangement uses TRBV5-1 and TRBJ2-5; 8 bases are shared with TRBD1. From germline, CDR1 is SGHRS and CDR2 YFSETQ. The CDR3 is made up of 14 amino acids. V trimming: 4 bases; J trimming: 3 bases; junction bases outside the gene matches: 5. CDR3 in DNA: TGCGCCAGCAGCAAAGGGACAGGCGAAGAGACCCAGTACTTC. Its translation: CASSKGTGEETQYF.

Only a few counts were recorded for this clonotype. The chain uses TRBV12-3 or TRBV12-4 and TRBJ1-6, with TRBD1 matching 7 bases. With 7 bases clipped from V and 7 bases from J, the junction kept 10 bases outside the gene matches. The CDR3 runs to 15 residues. The CDR3 DNA is TGTGCCAGCACCCAAGACAGGGCTGGCAATTCACCCCTCCACTTT. Its protein is CASTQDRAGNSPLHF.

This clonotype showed up just a few times. CDR3 sequence: CASSVEGAGLVNTEAFF. The DNA of the CDR3 is TGTGCCAGCAGCGTAGAGGGGGCAGGGCTGGTGAACACTGAAGCTTTCTTT. The rearrangement joins TRBV9 to TRBJ1-1; 7 positions agree with TRBD1. The CDR3 is 17 amino acids. The germline gives CDR1 SGDLS, CDR2 YYNGEE. V lost 0 bases, J lost 0 bases, and 8 bases stayed unmatched.

This clonotype came up many times. This chain connects TRBV20-1 to TRBJ2-3; unclear D gene. This CDR3 is built from 12 residues. V was shortened by 7 bases and J by 2 bases, with 10 bases between the two germline ends. Germline V CDR1 and CDR2: DFQATT, SNEGSKA (reference sequence). As DNA, the CDR3 is TGCAGTGAGGCGGCCTACACAGATACGCAGTATTTT. This translates into CSEAAYTDTQYF.

About this clonotype: A read error may explain this, as a much larger clone is one base away. The V and J genes are TRBV10-3 and TRBJ2-5, with TRBD2 matching over 7 bases. The CDR3 has 15 amino acids. The V gene's germline CDR1 is ENHRY and CDR2 SYGVKD. V lost 0 bases to trimming and J lost 4 bases; unmatched junction nucleotides: 5. CDR3 DNA: TGTGCCATCAGTGAGTCGGGCGGGGGAGGAGAGACCCAGTACTTC. Its translation is CAISESGGGGETQYF.

This clonotype was counted ten times or more. The chain recombines TRBV5-1 with TRBJ1-1, with TRBD1 as a possible D gene (5 bases). The CDR3 has 19 residues. V lost 0 bases, J lost 3 bases, and 24 bases lay in between. Germline values: CDR1 SGHRS, CDR2 YFSETQ. CDR3 coding DNA: TGCGCCAGCAGCTTGGGCGAATTAGGGTTGCCCCGGGGGGACACTGAAGCTTTCTTT. Amino acids: CASSLGELGLPRGDTEAFF.

This clonotype was seen at least ten times. The chain uses TRBV18 and TRBJ1-1; TRBD1 might be the D (6 bases). The germline V and J ends were trimmed by 6 bases and 6 bases, with 14 bases remaining between them. The CDR3 consists of 13 residues. Germline V lookup: CDR1 KGHSH, CDR2 LQKENI. CDR3 bases: TGTGCCAGCTCCGCGGGCGGGGGGCCTGAAGCTTTCTTT. As protein: CASSAGGGPEAFF. Full variable domain (remainder filled in from reference TRBV18 and TRBJ1-1): NAGVMQNPRHLVRRRGQEARLRCSPMKGHSHVYWYRQLPEEGLKFMVYLQKENIIDESGMPKERFSAEFPKEGPSILRIQQVVRGDSAAYFCASSAGGGPEAFFGQGTRLTVV.

This clonotype was counted many times. The rearrangement uses TRBV28 and TRBJ1-1; 10 nucleotides agree with TRBD1. The CDR3 is 13 residues long. Unmatched junction bases numbered 8, after V lost 6 bases and J lost 10 bases. In germline, CDR1 is MDHEN, CDR2 SYDVKM. The CDR3 is CASSSGQGMRAFF. The CDR3, as DNA: TGTGCCAGCAGCTCGGGACAGGGGATGAGAGCTTTCTTT.

In this sample, this clonotype turned up a few times. The genes are TRBV30 and TRBJ1-6, with D perhaps TRBD1 (6 bases). With 0 bases removed from V and 14 bases from J, the gap between germline ends came to 14 bases. This CDR3 is 13 amino acids long. Germline V gene lookup returns CDR1 GTSNPN and CDR2 SVGIG (reference sequence). The CDR3 region is CAWSVKGGGTLHF. As DNA, the CDR3 is TGTGCCTGGAGTGTAAAGGGGGGGGGCACCCTCCACTTT.

The chain is built from TRBV7-2 and TRBJ2-1; 12 positions agree with TRBD2. Unmatched junction bases numbered 7, after V lost 1 base and J lost 9 bases. This CDR3 spans 16 amino acids. From germline, CDR1 is SGHTA and CDR2 FQGNSA. The CDR3, as DNA: TGTGCCAGCAGCTTAGGGCTAGCGGGGGGGCCGGGTGAGCAGTTCTTC. It yields the protein CASSLGLAGGPGEQFF.

In this sample, this clonotype turned up many times. The chain carries TRBV5-6 and TRBJ2-7; the match to TRBD1 covers 9 bases. With 2 bases clipped from V and 3 bases from J, the junction kept 3 bases outside the gene matches. The CDR3 consists of 14 residues. Germline CDR1 SGHDT, CDR2 YYEEEE. This CDR3 reads CASSFGTGNYEQYF. DNA of the CDR3: TGTGCCAGCAGCTTCGGGACAGGGAACTACGAGCAGTACTTC.

The table lists this clonotype with many counts. V is TRBV6-5 and J is TRBJ1-2; D is ambiguous. Germline CDR1 and CDR2: MNHEY and SVGAGI. CDR3 size: 16 residues. V lost 2 bases and J 2 bases, leaving 15 bases between the germline ends. The CDR3 is CASSYHPNWANYGYTF. CDR3 sequence (DNA): TGTGCCAGCAGTTACCATCCCAATTGGGCGAACTATGGCTACACCTTC.

The sample holds many counts of this clonotype. V gene TRBV2 combines with J gene TRBJ1-3; 8 bases are shared with TRBD1. V shed 4 bases and J 4 bases; nucleotides not matched to a gene: 9. The CDR3 loop spans 16 amino acids. Germline V gives CDR1 SNHLY, CDR2 FYNNEI. CDR3 protein: CASSGGATGDGNTIYF. As DNA, the CDR3 is TGTGCCAGCAGTGGTGGAGCGACAGGGGACGGAAACACCATATATTTT.

This clonotype was recorded once. A much more abundant neighbour one base away suggests this may be a read error. V usage is TRBV5-4 and J usage is TRBJ2-1; D may be TRBD2 (6 bases). The end of the DNA is better explained by TRBJ2-7, so the J call may be wrong. Germline lookup yields CDR1 SGHNT and CDR2 YYREEE (reference sequence). This CDR3 contains 15 residues. The CDR3 nucleotides read TGTGCCAGCAGCTTGGGCGGGGTACCTTACAATGAGCAGTACTTC. Amino acids: CASSLGGVPYNEQYF.

The chain joins TRBV9 to TRBJ2-1, with 8 bases aligning to TRBD2. Trimming took 6 bases from V and 8 from J; bases not matched to a gene: 28. The CDR3 length is 20 residues. Germline CDR1 reads SGDLS; CDR2 reads YYNGEE. The CDR3: CASKLFDLTSGKNRDDEQFF. The CDR3 DNA reads as TGTGCCAGCAAGTTATTCGACCTAACTAGCGGAAAAAACCGAGACGATGAGCAGTTCTTC.

The table lists this clonotype with many counts. The V call is TRBV20-1, the J call TRBJ2-7, with 7 positions matching TRBD1. This CDR3 comprises 13 residues. Losses at the gene ends were 2 bases for V and 4 bases for J; bases not matched to a gene: 5. CDR1 is DFQATT and CDR2 is SNEGSKA in the germline V gene (reference sequence). Here the CDR3 DNA reads TGCAGTGCTAGATGGACAGGAGATTACGAGCAGTACTTC. This sequence encodes CSARWTGDYEQYF.

Ten or more counts support this clonotype. The rearrangement links TRBV27 to TRBJ2-7, with a tentative D call TRBD1 (6 bases). V gave up 2 bases and J gave up 3 bases, with 8 bases separating them. The length of the CDR3 is 13 residues. Per the germline V gene, CDR1 is MNHEY and CDR2 is SMNVEV (reference sequence). The CDR3 DNA reads TGTGCCAGCAGTTTAACAGGGAACTACGAGCAGTACTTC. Translated, it gives CASSLTGNYEQYF.

The table lists this clonotype with many counts. A clone one base away is much larger, so this may be a read error. The rearrangement joins TRBV27 to TRBJ2-7, with D uncertain. The germline V gene has CDR1 MNHEY and CDR2 SMNVEV (reference sequence). The CDR3 contains 15 residues. The CDR3 loop reads CANSLSPSPAYEQYF. DNA for the CDR3: TGTGCCAACAGTTTATCGCCCAGCCCGGCCTACGAGCAGTACTTC.

Many counts were recorded for this clonotype. CDR3 DNA sequence: TGTGCCAACAGACAGGGGGCCAGCACCGGGGAGCTGTTTTTT. It specifies CANRQGASTGELFF. This chain connects TRBV7-2 to TRBJ2-2; TRBD1 matches at 10 bases. The V segment lost 10 bases and the J segment 4 bases; nucleotides outside the gene matches: 6. The CDR3 extends over 14 amino acids. Germline loops: CDR1 SGHTA, CDR2 FQGNSA.

This clonotype was found a few times. The V call is TRBV19, the J call TRBJ2-1, with D tentatively TRBD1 (6 bases). Germline V gene sequence: CDR1 LNHDA, CDR2 SQIVND (reference sequence). The CDR3 sequence is 13 residues long. V lost 9 bases, J lost 8 bases, and 17 bases lay in between. CDR3 amino acids: CASTGTYAHEQFF. The CDR3 bases are TGTGCCAGCACAGGGACCTATGCGCATGAGCAGTTCTTC.

The chain joins TRBV28 to TRBJ2-3; D call uncertain. CDR1 is MDHEN and CDR2 is SYDVKM in the germline V gene. V was clipped by 9 bases and J by 4 bases, with 23 bases between them. The CDR3 length is 16 residues. This chain's CDR3 is CASSILLESGADTQYF. The DNA of the CDR3 is TGTGCCAGTAGTATACTCCTCGAATCTGGGGCAGATACGCAGTATTTT.

This clonotype has a count of ten or more. The chain employs TRBV12-3 or TRBV12-4 and TRBJ1-5; 7 positions match TRBD1. With 6 bases clipped from V and 5 bases from J, the junction kept 7 bases outside the gene matches. The CDR3 length is 14 residues. CDR3 sequence reads: CASSPTGWDQPQHF. For the CDR3, the DNA is TGTGCCAGCAGCCCGACAGGGTGGGATCAGCCCCAGCATTTT.

The table lists this clonotype with many counts. This chain uses TRBV5-8 with TRBJ2-3; 14 nucleotides align to TRBD2. Germline trimming cut 1 base from V and 4 bases from J; bases unmatched to any gene: 11. Germline V gives CDR1 SGHTS, CDR2 YDEGEE. CDR3 length: 19 residues. The CDR3 loop reads CASSLYQQPTSGGADTQYF. The CDR3, as DNA: TGTGCCAGCAGCTTGTATCAACAGCCGACTAGCGGGGGGGCAGATACGCAGTATTTT.

The sample holds many counts of this clonotype. The chain has TRBV15 and TRBJ1-1; D perhaps matches TRBD1 (5 bases). The V gene's germline CDR1 is LNHNV and CDR2 YYDKDF (reference sequence). V shed 0 bases and J shed 0 bases, with 14 bases lying between them. The CDR3 sequence is 17 residues long. The CDR3 region has the DNA TGTGCCACCAGCAGAGATCCTCGAGCAGGGTTGAACACTGAAGCTTTCTTT. Translation gives CATSRDPRAGLNTEAFF.